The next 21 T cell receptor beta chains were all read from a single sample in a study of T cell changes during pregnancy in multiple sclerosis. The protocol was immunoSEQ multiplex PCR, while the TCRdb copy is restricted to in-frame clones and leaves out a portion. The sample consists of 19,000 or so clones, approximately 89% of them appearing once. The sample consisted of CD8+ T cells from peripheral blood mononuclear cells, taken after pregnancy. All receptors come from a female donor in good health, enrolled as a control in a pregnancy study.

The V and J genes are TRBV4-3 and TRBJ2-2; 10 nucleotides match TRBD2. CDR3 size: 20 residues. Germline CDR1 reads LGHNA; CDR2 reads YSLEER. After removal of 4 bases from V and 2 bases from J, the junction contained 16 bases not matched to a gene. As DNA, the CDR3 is TGCGCCAGCAGCCCTGAAGGGGGGCCAGCGGGGGGGCGAAACACCGGGGAGCTGTTTTTT. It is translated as CASSPEGGPAGGRNTGELFF.

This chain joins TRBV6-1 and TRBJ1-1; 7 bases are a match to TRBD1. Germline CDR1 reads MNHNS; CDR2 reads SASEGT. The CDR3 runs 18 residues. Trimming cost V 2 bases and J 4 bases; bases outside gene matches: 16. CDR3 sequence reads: CASSEFGGGAYRTTEAFF. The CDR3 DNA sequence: TGTGCCAGCAGTGAATTTGGAGGGGGCGCATATAGGACCACTGAAGCTTTCTTT.

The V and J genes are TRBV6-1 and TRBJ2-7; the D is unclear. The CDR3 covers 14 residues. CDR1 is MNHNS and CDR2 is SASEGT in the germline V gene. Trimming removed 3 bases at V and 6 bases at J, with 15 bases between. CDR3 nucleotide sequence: TGTGCCAGCAGTGACGGCGGCAGACCTACCGAGCAGTACTTC. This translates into CASSDGGRPTEQYF.

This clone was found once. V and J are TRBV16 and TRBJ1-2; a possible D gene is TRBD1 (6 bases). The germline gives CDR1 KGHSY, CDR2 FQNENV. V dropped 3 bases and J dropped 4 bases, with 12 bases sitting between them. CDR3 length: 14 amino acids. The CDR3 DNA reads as TGTGCCAGCAGCCAGGACAGCCAAGGCTATGGCTACACCTTC. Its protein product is CASSQDSQGYGYTF.

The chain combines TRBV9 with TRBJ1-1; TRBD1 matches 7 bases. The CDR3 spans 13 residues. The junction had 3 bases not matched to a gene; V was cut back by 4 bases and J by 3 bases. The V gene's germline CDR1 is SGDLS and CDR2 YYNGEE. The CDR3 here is CASSHRGYTEAFF. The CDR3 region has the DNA TGTGCCAGCAGCCACAGGGGATACACTGAAGCTTTCTTT.

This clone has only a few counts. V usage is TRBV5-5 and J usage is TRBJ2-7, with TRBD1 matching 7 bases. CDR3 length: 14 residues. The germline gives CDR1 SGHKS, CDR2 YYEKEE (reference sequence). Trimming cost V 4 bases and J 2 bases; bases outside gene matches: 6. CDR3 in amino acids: CASSGTGAPYEQYF. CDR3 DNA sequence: TGTGCCAGCAGCGGAACAGGGGCCCCCTACGAGCAGTACTTC.

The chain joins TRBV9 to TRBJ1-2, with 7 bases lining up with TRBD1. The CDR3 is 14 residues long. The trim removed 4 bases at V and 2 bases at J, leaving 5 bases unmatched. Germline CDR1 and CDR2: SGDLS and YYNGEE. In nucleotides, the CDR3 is TGTGCCAGCAGCACCGACAGGGTGAACTATGGCTACACCTTC. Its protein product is CASSTDRVNYGYTF.

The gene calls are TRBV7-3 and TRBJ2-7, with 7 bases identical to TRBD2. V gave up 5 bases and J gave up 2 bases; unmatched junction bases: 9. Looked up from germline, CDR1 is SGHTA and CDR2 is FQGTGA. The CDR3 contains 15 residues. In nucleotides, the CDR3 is TGTGCCAGCAGCCCCACCGGGGGGAAGGCCTACGAGCAGTACTTC. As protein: CASSPTGGKAYEQYF.

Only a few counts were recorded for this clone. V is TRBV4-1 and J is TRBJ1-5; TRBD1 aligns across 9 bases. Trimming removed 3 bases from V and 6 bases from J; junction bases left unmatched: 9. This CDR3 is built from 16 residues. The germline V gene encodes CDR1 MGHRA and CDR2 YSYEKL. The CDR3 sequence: CASSQQAGTGLQPQHF. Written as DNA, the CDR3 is TGCGCCAGCAGCCAGCAGGCGGGGACAGGGCTTCAGCCCCAGCATTTT.

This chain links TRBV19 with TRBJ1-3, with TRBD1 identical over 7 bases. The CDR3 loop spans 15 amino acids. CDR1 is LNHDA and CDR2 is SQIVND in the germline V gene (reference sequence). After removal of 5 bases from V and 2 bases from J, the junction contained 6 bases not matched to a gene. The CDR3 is CASSPSGGTGNTIYF. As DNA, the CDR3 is TGTGCCAGTAGTCCCTCAGGGGGAACTGGAAACACCATATATTTT.

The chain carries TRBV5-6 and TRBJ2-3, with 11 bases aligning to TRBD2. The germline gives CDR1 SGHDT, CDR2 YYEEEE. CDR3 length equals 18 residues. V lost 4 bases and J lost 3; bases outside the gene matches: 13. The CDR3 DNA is TGTGCCAGCAGCGTTATAGCGGGGGGGATGGGTTTTACAGATACGCAGTATTTT. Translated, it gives CASSVIAGGMGFTDTQYF.

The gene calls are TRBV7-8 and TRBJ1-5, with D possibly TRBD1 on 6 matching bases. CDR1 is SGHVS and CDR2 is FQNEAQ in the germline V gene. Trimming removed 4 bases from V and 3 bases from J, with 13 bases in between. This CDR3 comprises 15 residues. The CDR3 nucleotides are TGTGCCAGCAGCTCCGAGGACAGCACCAATCAGCCCCAGCATTTT. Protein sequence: CASSSEDSTNQPQHF.

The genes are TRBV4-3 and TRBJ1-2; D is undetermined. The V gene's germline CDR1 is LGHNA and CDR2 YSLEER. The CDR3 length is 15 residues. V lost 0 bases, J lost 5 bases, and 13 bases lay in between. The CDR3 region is CASSQENGRGYGYTF. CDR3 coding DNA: TGCGCCAGCAGCCAAGAGAATGGCCGCGGGTATGGCTACACCTTC.

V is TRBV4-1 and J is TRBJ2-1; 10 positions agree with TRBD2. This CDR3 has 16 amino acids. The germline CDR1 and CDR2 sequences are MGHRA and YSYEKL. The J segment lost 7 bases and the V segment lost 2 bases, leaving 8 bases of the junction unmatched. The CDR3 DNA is TGCGCCAGCAGCCAAACCCAGCGGGGGGGCCGGAATGAGCAGTTCTTC. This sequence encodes CASSQTQRGGRNEQFF.

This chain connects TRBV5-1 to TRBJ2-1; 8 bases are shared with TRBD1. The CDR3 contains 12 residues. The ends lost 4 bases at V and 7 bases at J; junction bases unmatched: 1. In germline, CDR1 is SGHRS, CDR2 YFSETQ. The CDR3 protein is CASSRTGNEQFF. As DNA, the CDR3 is TGCGCCAGCAGCCGGACAGGGAATGAGCAGTTCTTC.

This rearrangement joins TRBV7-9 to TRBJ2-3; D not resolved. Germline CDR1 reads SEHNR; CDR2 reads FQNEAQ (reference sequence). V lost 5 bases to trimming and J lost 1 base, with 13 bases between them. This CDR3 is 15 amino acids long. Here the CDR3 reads CASSQIDEGTDTQYF. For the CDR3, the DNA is TGTGCCAGCAGCCAAATCGACGAGGGCACAGATACGCAGTATTTT.

The CDR3: CASVASGDTGELFF. The DNA of the CDR3 is TGTGCCAGCGTGGCCAGCGGTGACACCGGGGAGCTGTTTTTT. The chain recombines TRBV6-1 with TRBJ2-2; D possibly corresponds to TRBD2 (5 bases). This CDR3 has 14 amino acids. Germline V gene data show CDR1 as MNHNS and CDR2 as SASEGT. V lost 8 bases and J 3 bases, leaving 13 bases between the germline ends.

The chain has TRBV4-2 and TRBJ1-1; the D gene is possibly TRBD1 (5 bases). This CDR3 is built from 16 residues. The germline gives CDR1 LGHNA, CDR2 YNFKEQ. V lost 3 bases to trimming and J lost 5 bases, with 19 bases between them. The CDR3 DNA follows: TGTGCCAGCAGCCACGGCCGGGAGGGCCGGGGGACTGAAGCTTTCTTT. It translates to CASSHGREGRGTEAFF.

The CDR3 sequence is CASSQANTGELFF. In DNA form, the CDR3 reads TGTGCCAGCAGCCAGGCGAACACCGGGGAGCTGTTTTTT. This chain links TRBV5-6 with TRBJ2-2, with unresolved D. Trimming left V 4 bases short and J 0 bases short, with 4 bases between. The CDR3 is made up of 13 amino acids. Germline CDR1 is SGHDT and CDR2 is YYEEEE.

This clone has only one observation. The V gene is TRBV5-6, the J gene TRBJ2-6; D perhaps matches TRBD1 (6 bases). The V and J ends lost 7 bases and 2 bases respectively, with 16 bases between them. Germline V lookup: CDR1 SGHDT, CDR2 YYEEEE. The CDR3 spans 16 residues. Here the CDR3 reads CASVQLGATGANVLTF. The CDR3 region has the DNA TGTGCCAGCGTCCAATTGGGGGCAACTGGGGCCAACGTCCTGACTTTC. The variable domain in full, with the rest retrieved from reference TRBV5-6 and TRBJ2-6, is DAGVTQSPTHLIKTRGQQVTLRCSPKSGHDTVSWYQQALGQGPQFIFQYYEEEERQRGNFPDRFSGHQFPNYSSELNVNALLLGDSALYLCASVQLGATGANVLTFGAGSRLTVL.

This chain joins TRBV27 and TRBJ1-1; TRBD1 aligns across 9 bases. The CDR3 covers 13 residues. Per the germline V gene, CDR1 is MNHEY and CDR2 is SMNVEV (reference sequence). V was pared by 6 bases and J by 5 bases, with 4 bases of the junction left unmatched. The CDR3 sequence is CASSPTGGTEAFF. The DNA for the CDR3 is TGTGCCAGCAGCCCGACAGGGGGGACTGAAGCTTTCTTT.